The 22 T cell receptor beta chains below were found in one sample sequenced in a study of blood T cell repertoires in COVID-19. Using immunoSEQ multiplex PCR, the repertoire was profiled, and TCRdb retains in-frame clones only, with some absent. This table has around 86,000 clones, about nine tenths appearing once. Sequences were obtained from peripheral blood. The receptor source for this set is a woman older than 75 with acute or convalescent COVID-19.

This chain uses TRBV6-5 with TRBJ2-5, with D tentatively TRBD1 (5 bases). V shed 4 bases and J shed 2 bases, with 14 bases lying between them. CDR3 length: 15 residues. Per the germline V gene, CDR1 is MNHEY and CDR2 is SVGAGI. The CDR3 sequence: CASSSQQGNQETQYF. Written as DNA, the CDR3 is TGTGCCAGCAGTTCACAGCAGGGAAATCAAGAGACCCAGTACTTC.

The rearrangement joins TRBV28 to TRBJ2-3; 11 nucleotides agree with TRBD2. Germline assignment: CDR1 MDHEN and CDR2 SYDVKM. The V segment lost 6 bases and the J segment 2 bases; nucleotides outside the gene matches: 10. The CDR3 is 17 residues long. The CDR3 reads CASSLPTLAGATDTQYF. CDR3 sequence (DNA): TGTGCCAGCAGCCTACCCACACTAGCGGGAGCCACAGATACGCAGTATTTT.

The rearrangement links TRBV5-4 to TRBJ1-2, with 9 bases lining up with TRBD1. This CDR3 has 15 amino acids. With V trimmed by 4 bases and J by 0 bases, 4 bases remained unmatched. The germline gives CDR1 SGHNT, CDR2 YYREEE (reference sequence). CDR3 region: CASSTGQGTNYGYTF. CDR3 DNA: TGTGCCAGCAGCACCGGACAGGGGACTAACTATGGCTACACCTTC.

This clone was counted only a few times. This chain connects TRBV18 to TRBJ1-5; 10 bases map to TRBD1. This CDR3 has 14 residues. Per germline, CDR1 KGHSH and CDR2 LQKENI. V shed 5 bases, J shed 6 bases, and the junction held 4 bases outside the gene matches. The CDR3 sequence is CASSGTGAVQPQHF. CDR3 nucleotide sequence: TGTGCCAGCTCAGGGACAGGGGCGGTTCAGCCCCAGCATTTT.

The gene calls are TRBV7-2 and TRBJ1-1; D is unresolved. Germline V gives CDR1 SGHTA, CDR2 FQGNSA. The V and J ends lost 5 bases and 1 base respectively, with 8 bases between them. This CDR3 contains 13 residues. CDR3 bases: TGTGCCAGCAGCAGGGAGTGGAACACTGAAGCTTTCTTT. Translated: CASSREWNTEAFF.

This CDR3 is CASSSLAGGFEQYF. The DNA of the CDR3 is TGTGCCAGCAGCTCTTTAGCGGGAGGGTTCGAGCAGTACTTC. The rearrangement joins TRBV5-4 to TRBJ2-7; 11 bases are a match to TRBD2. V dropped 3 bases and J dropped 6; count of bases not matched to a gene: 5. CDR3 size: 14 residues. Germline loops: CDR1 SGHNT, CDR2 YYREEE (reference sequence).

This sequence joins TRBV19 and TRBJ1-5; tentative D call: TRBD1 (5 bases). The CDR3 runs to 15 residues. Trimming left V 2 bases short and J 3 bases short, with 11 bases between. CDR1 is LNHDA, CDR2 SQIVND, per germline (reference sequence). Here the CDR3 reads CASSIYAGTNQPQHF. The CDR3, as DNA: TGTGCCAGTAGTATATATGCGGGGACCAATCAGCCCCAGCATTTT.

V and J are TRBV7-2 and TRBJ2-7; 11 bases are a match to TRBD2. This CDR3 contains 16 residues. Germline values: CDR1 SGHTA, CDR2 FQGNSA. V lost 3 bases to trimming and J lost 1 base; unmatched junction nucleotides: 5. CDR3: CASSLELAGVSYEQYF. For the CDR3, the DNA is TGTGCCAGCAGCTTGGAACTAGCGGGAGTTTCCTACGAGCAGTACTTC.

The genes are TRBV6-5 and TRBJ2-7, with D possibly TRBD2 on 6 matching bases. This CDR3 has 12 amino acids. V lost 4 bases and J lost 9, with 13 bases in between. CDR1 is MNHEY, CDR2 SVGAGI, per germline. The CDR3 DNA sequence: TGTGCCAGCAGTTCCAGGGCCGGGGGGCAGTACTTC. Amino acids: CASSSRAGGQYF.

The CDR3 sequence: CASSGQMTDPTIQYF. CDR3 coding DNA: TGCGCCAGCAGCGGACAGATGACAGACCCTACGATCCAGTACTTC. V and J are TRBV5-1 and TRBJ2-5; D possibly corresponds to TRBD1 (6 bases). V lost 4 bases to trimming and J lost 10 bases, with 23 bases between them. Germline V gene sequence: CDR1 SGHRS, CDR2 YFSETQ. The CDR3 sequence is 15 residues long.

The chain recombines TRBV30 with TRBJ1-6; TRBD1 matches at 10 bases. CDR3 length equals 16 residues. Germline values: CDR1 GTSNPN, CDR2 SVGIG (reference sequence). V was clipped by 3 bases and J by 0 bases; unmatched bases: 2. The CDR3 loop is CAWRGTGASYNSPLHF. DNA of the CDR3: TGTGCCTGGAGAGGGACAGGGGCCTCCTATAATTCACCCCTCCACTTT. The whole variable domain, remainder taken from reference TRBV30 and TRBJ1-6, is SQTIHQWPATLVQPVGSPLSLECTVEGTSNPNLYWYRQAAGRGLQLLFYSVGIGQISSEVPQNLSASRPQDRQFILSSKKLLLSDSGFYLCAWRGTGASYNSPLHFGNGTRLTVT.

This chain uses TRBV10-3 with TRBJ1-2; D is possibly TRBD1 (5 bases). The CDR3 length is 16 residues. The ends were cut back, 0 bases at V and 4 bases at J, with 15 bases in the middle. CDR1 and CDR2 (germline): ENHRY, SYGVKD. CDR3 loop: CAISESSLGRGYGYTF. The CDR3 DNA is TGTGCCATCAGTGAGTCATCGTTGGGGCGCGGCTATGGCTACACCTTC.

The rearrangement joins TRBV19 to TRBJ2-7, with 8 bases identical to TRBD1. The germline V gene encodes CDR1 LNHDA and CDR2 SQIVND (reference sequence). V lost 1 base and J lost 0; bases outside the gene matches: 2. The CDR3 loop spans 15 amino acids. The CDR3 here is CASSIAQGASYEQYF. The CDR3 nucleotides are TGTGCCAGTAGTATAGCCCAGGGGGCCTCCTACGAGCAGTACTTC.

This rearrangement joins TRBV5-1 to TRBJ2-7; 7 nucleotides align to TRBD1. Germline lookup yields CDR1 SGHRS and CDR2 YFSETQ. Germline trimming cut 0 bases from V and 3 bases from J; bases unmatched to any gene: 9. This CDR3 region has 16 residues. Here the CDR3 DNA reads TGCGCCAGCAGCTTGGCCCCGCCAAGACAGGGCTACGAGCAGTACTTC. Its translation is CASSLAPPRQGYEQYF.

This chain joins TRBV19 and TRBJ1-1, with unresolved D. With 5 bases removed from V and 1 base from J, the gap between germline ends came to 23 bases. This CDR3 is built from 18 residues. The germline V gene has CDR1 LNHDA and CDR2 SQIVND (reference sequence). CDR3 protein: CASSLNPPTAGRNTEAFF. The CDR3 DNA follows: TGTGCCAGTAGTCTCAACCCCCCAACGGCAGGTCGGAACACTGAAGCTTTCTTT.

The chain uses TRBV6-5 and TRBJ2-1, with 9 bases aligning to TRBD1. In germline, CDR1 is MNHEY, CDR2 SVGAGI. The trim removed 4 bases at V and 0 bases at J, leaving 1 base unmatched. The CDR3 has 15 amino acids. In DNA, the CDR3 is TGTGCCAGCAGTTCGACAGGGGGCTCCTACAATGAGCAGTTCTTC. It translates to CASSSTGGSYNEQFF.

The genes are TRBV28 and TRBJ1-2, with D hard to call. The V and J ends lost 3 bases and 4 bases respectively, with 18 bases between them. Germline CDR1 and CDR2: MDHEN and SYDVKM. The CDR3 is 16 residues long. CDR3 residues: CASSFSRGRVTYGYTF. CDR3 bases: TGTGCCAGCAGTTTTTCTCGGGGAAGGGTTACCTATGGCTACACCTTC.

The rearrangement links TRBV5-5 to TRBJ1-1; 9 nucleotides line up with TRBD1. CDR1 and CDR2 from the germline V gene are SGHKS and YYEKEE (reference sequence). V was clipped by 0 bases and J by 3 bases; unmatched bases: 3. CDR3 size: 15 residues. The CDR3 DNA sequence: TGTGCCAGCAGCTTGGAACGGGACAGGGACACTGAAGCTTTCTTT. Protein: CASSLERDRDTEAFF. The whole variable domain, filled in from reference TRBV5-5 and TRBJ1-1, reads DAGVTQSPTHLIKTRGQQVTLRCSPISGHKSVSWYQQVLGQGPQFIFQYYEKEERGRGNFPDRFSARQFPNYSSELNVNALLLGDSALYLCASSLERDRDTEAFFGQGTRLTVV.

V is TRBV18 and J is TRBJ2-2; D might be TRBD1 (6 bases). V dropped 3 bases and J dropped 2 bases, with 13 bases sitting between them. The CDR3 totals 16 residues. CDR1 is KGHSH, CDR2 LQKENI, per germline. CDR3 sequence reads: CASSPTGTPNTGELFF. CDR3 DNA: TGTGCCAGCTCACCTACGGGGACACCCAACACCGGGGAGCTGTTTTTT.

The J gene is TRBJ1-1, the V gene TRBV30, with 10 bases lining up with TRBD1. The CDR3 runs 16 residues. V shed 3 bases, J shed 0 bases, and the junction held 7 bases outside the gene matches. The germline V gene has CDR1 GTSNPN and CDR2 SVGIG (reference sequence). CDR3 DNA sequence: TGTGCCTGGAGGCGACAGGGGGCTGCGGTGAACACTGAAGCTTTCTTT. Its protein is CAWRRQGAAVNTEAFF.

The J gene is TRBJ2-3, the V gene TRBV6-5; 12 bases map to TRBD1. The CDR3 totals 16 residues. Germline CDR1 MNHEY, CDR2 SVGAGI. The J segment lost 5 bases and the V segment lost 4 bases, leaving 7 bases of the junction unmatched. The CDR3 DNA follows: TGTGCCAGCAGTTCCCTGGGACAGGGGGCTGGAGATACGCAGTATTTT. Protein sequence: CASSSLGQGAGDTQYF.

The CDR3 here is CASSQERGSSYNEQFF. CDR3 sequence (DNA): TGCGCCAGCAGCCAAGAACGCGGTAGCTCCTACAATGAGCAGTTCTTC. The chain couples TRBV4-1 to TRBJ2-1; D not resolved. Germline loops: CDR1 MGHRA, CDR2 YSYEKL. Trimming removed 0 bases from V and 0 bases from J, with 9 bases in between. The CDR3 contains 16 residues.